Listed below are T cell receptor beta chains from one sample, sequenced in a study of T cell repertoires in cytomegalovirus infection. MiXCR, applied by TCRdb to the reads, yields one record per CDR3 protein. The table has more than 150,000 distinct CDR3 sequences, about 20% seen once; the top ten hold approximately 3%. What was sequenced was PBMCs. The receptors come from a human donor in good health (CMV status not recorded). Some clones in this sample may be carry-over from other donors' samples. CDR3s leave out the opening cysteine and the closing phenylalanine or tryptophan. Size values are once, few and many counts, or a class for expanded clones, and some rows have none.

size,V,CDR3
few,TRBV7-9,ASSPIQGNTEAF
.,TRBV19,ASSIRPASGTYEQY
many,TRBV7-3,ASSFGRRGGQTDTQY
.,TRBV20-1,SAKTQRNIQY
.,TRBV7-4,ASSLVFGGDEQF
few,TRBV5-1,ASSPTGPPNSYEQY
few,TRBV28,ASIGGTFYSNQPQH
many,TRBV7-8,ASSLARTENAEAF
once,TRBV28,ASSAPQGANSPLH
few,TRBV6-2/TRBV6-3,ASSPRGGNQPQH
few,TRBV3-1,ASSQDSAGFGTDTQY
many,TRBV29-1,SAQDRAGNTIY
.,TRBV3-1,ASSPPWTEQETQY
.,TRBV2,ASREQGYYGYT
.,TRBV2,ASSPELASNQPQH
.,TRBV27,ASSFALGSYEQY
.,TRBV4-1,ASSQEGGGITGELF
.,TRBV6-5,ASRLQGRTEAF
many,TRBV6-5,ASSYSFTGIRADTQY
few,TRBV5-1,ASSLNSNQPQH